These 8 T cell receptor beta chains were sequenced from one sample in a study of T cell responses to AZD1222 COVID-19 vaccine. Method: immunoSEQ multiplex PCR; TCRdb's copy keeps in-frame clones and lacks some. The sample lists 120,000 to 150,000 clones; about 91% were seen once. The material sequenced was peripheral blood, taken on day 0 of AZD1222 vaccination. These receptors came from an adult in good health.

This clone showed up just once. The chain combines TRBV18 with TRBJ2-7; 10 positions match TRBD1. Germline CDR1 and CDR2: KGHSH and LQKENI. This CDR3 is built from 14 residues. The V gene end was trimmed by 3 bases and the J gene end by 4 bases; junction bases not matched to a gene: 3. Written as DNA, the CDR3 is TGTGCCAGCTCACCTCCGGGACAGGGGTACGAGCAGTACTTC. Translating it yields CASSPPGQGYEQYF.

V is TRBV5-4 and J is TRBJ1-2; 9 bases are shared with TRBD1. CDR1 and CDR2 from the germline V gene are SGHNT and YYREEE (reference sequence). The CDR3 sequence is 17 residues long. J gave up 0 bases and V 3 bases, and 9 bases lay outside the gene matches. The CDR3 DNA reads TGTGCCAGCAGCTCCGCGGAGGGACAGGGAGCTAACTATGGCTACACCTTC. Its translation: CASSSAEGQGANYGYTF.

The chain carries TRBV24-1 and TRBJ1-2; the D is unclear. The CDR3 consists of 12 residues. Looked up from germline, CDR1 is KGHDR and CDR2 is SFDVKD. Trimming left V 4 bases short and J 8 bases short, with 10 bases between. CDR3 residues: CATSDSPGGYTF. CDR3 in DNA: TGTGCCACCAGTGACTCCCCCGGGGGCTACACCTTC.

This chain joins TRBV6-5 and TRBJ1-2; D is unclear. V was trimmed by 5 bases and J by 4 bases, leaving 11 bases between them. CDR3 length equals 13 residues. The germline gives CDR1 MNHEY, CDR2 SVGAGI. In DNA form, the CDR3 reads TGTGCCAGCAGTAACCCGCAATCCTATGGCTACACCTTC. Encoded protein: CASSNPQSYGYTF.

The CDR3 DNA sequence: TGCGCCAGCAGCTTGGAGGCCAGCGGGGGCTCCTACGAGCAGTACTTC. Translated: CASSLEASGGSYEQYF. This chain joins TRBV5-1 and TRBJ2-7, with 8 nucleotides matching TRBD2. Germline V lookup: CDR1 SGHRS, CDR2 YFSETQ. The ends lost 0 bases at V and 0 bases at J; junction bases unmatched: 5. The CDR3 runs 16 residues.

The J gene is TRBJ2-5, the V gene TRBV7-8, with 10 bases lining up with TRBD2. With 2 bases clipped from V and 1 base from J, the junction kept 10 bases outside the gene matches. Germline CDR1 reads SGHVS; CDR2 reads FQNEAQ. The CDR3 is 18 residues long. CDR3 protein: CASSLSLAGADVQETQYF. For the CDR3, the DNA is TGTGCCAGCAGCTTAAGTCTAGCGGGGGCCGACGTCCAAGAGACCCAGTACTTC.

This chain connects TRBV6-5 to TRBJ1-5; D call uncertain. Looked up from germline, CDR1 is MNHEY and CDR2 is SVGAGI. The CDR3 covers 13 residues. The V gene lost 8 bases and the J gene lost 0 bases, with 8 bases spanning the gap. CDR3 coding DNA: TGTGCCAGCCGGTCATATAGCAATCAGCCCCAGCATTTT. It is translated as CASRSYSNQPQHF.

This clone showed up just once. This chain links TRBV5-1 with TRBJ1-4; unclear D gene. The germline V and J ends were trimmed by 0 bases and 4 bases, with 10 bases remaining between them. Per the germline V gene, CDR1 is SGHRS and CDR2 is YFSETQ. The length of the CDR3 is 15 residues. DNA for the CDR3: TGCGCCAGCAGCTTGGTATTCAGCAGTAATGAAAAACTGTTTTTT. Translated: CASSLVFSSNEKLFF.